The subject of this entry is one TCR beta chain. The data were obtained in a study of shared clonotypes between healthy human individuals. TCRdb keeps only in-frame clones here, not all; method: immunoSEQ multiplex PCR. The sample holds roughly 300,000 clones; about nine tenths are singletons and the top ten take roughly 16%. This CDR3 region has 14 residues. V was trimmed by 3 bases and J by 3 bases, leaving 12 bases between them. Germline assignment: CDR1 SGHAT and CDR2 FQNNGV. This chain joins TRBV11-2 and TRBJ2-7, with D tentatively TRBD1 (5 bases). The sequenced sample consisted of memory CD8+ T cells sorted from blood. The sample's subset: CD45RO+ cells pooled with CCR7-negative TemRA cells. This TCR was sampled from a man aged 18 to 29 in good health. The CDR3 DNA reads TGTGCCAGCAGCTTGGGGCAGCGAAACTACGAGCAGTACTTC. Amino acid sequence: CASSLGQRNYEQYF.